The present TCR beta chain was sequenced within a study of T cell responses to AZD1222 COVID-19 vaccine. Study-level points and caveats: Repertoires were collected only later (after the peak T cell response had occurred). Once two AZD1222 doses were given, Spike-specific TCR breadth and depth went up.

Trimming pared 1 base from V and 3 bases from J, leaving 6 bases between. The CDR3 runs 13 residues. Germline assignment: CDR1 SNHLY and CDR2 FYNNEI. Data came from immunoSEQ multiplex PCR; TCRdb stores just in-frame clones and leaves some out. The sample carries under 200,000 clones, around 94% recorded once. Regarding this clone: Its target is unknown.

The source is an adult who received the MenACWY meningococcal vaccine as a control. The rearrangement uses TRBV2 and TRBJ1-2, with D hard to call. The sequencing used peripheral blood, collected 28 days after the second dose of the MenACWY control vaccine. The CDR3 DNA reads TGTGCCAGCAGTGAAGGGACCCACTATGGCTACACCTTC. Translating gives CASSEGTHYGYTF.